Listed here are 7 T cell receptor beta chains from one sample, sequenced in a study of shared clonotypes between healthy human individuals. Here immunoSEQ multiplex PCR was the method, and the copy in TCRdb shows in-frame clones only, minus some. The sample includes some 2,100,000 clones, 85% to 95% seen only once; the top ten take under 2%. The naive CD8 subset, CD45RO-negative cells positively selected for CCR7, excluded terminally differentiated effector memory CD45RA+ cells. Sequencing was performed on naive CD8+ T cells from PBMCs. These TCRs come from a man aged 18 to 29 in good health. Some clones in this sample may be carry-over from other donors' samples.

The chain recombines TRBV7-2 with TRBJ2-7; 7 positions agree with TRBD2. Germline V gene data show CDR1 as SGHTA and CDR2 as FQGNSA. J gave up 3 bases and V 1 base, and 9 bases lay outside the gene matches. This CDR3 has 16 amino acids. Written as DNA, the CDR3 is TGTGCCAGCAGCTTAGGGCGTCGGGGACTAAACTACGAGCAGTACTTC. It yields the protein CASSLGRRGLNYEQYF. The full variable domain, completed using reference TRBV7-2 and TRBJ2-7, is GAGVSQSPSNKVTEKGKDVELRCDPISGHTALYWYRQSLGQGLEFLIYFQGNSAPDKSGLPSDRFSAERTGGSVSTLTIQRTQQEDSAVYLCASSLGRRGLNYEQYFGPGTRLTVT.

The rearrangement links TRBV19 to TRBJ1-1; 10 bases agree with TRBD1. The V segment lost 2 bases and the J segment 3 bases; nucleotides outside the gene matches: 9. Germline-derived CDR1 and CDR2 are LNHDA and SQIVND (reference sequence). The CDR3 is 17 residues long. The CDR3 is CASSITGQGVWDTEAFF. DNA for the CDR3: TGTGCCAGTAGTATAACCGGACAGGGGGTTTGGGACACTGAAGCTTTCTTT.

The chain recombines TRBV9 with TRBJ2-3; D is perhaps TRBD1 (7 bases). CDR3 length equals 15 residues. V gave up 3 bases and J gave up 9 bases, with 20 bases separating them. CDR1 SGDLS and CDR2 YYNGEE come from the germline V gene. The CDR3 nucleotides are TGTGCCAGCAGCGAAACAGGGGCCACGGGGGCCACGCAGTATTTT. Residues: CASSETGATGATQYF.

The rearrangement links TRBV11-2 to TRBJ2-7; TRBD1 is a possible D gene (5 bases). CDR3 length: 12 residues. With 3 bases removed from V and 6 bases from J, the gap between germline ends came to 9 bases. Germline values: CDR1 SGHAT, CDR2 FQNNGV. The CDR3 bases are TGTGCCAGCAGCTTCCCAGGGCCCGAGCAGTACTTC. Residues: CASSFPGPEQYF.

This chain joins TRBV27 and TRBJ2-7, with TRBD2 matching over 13 bases. The CDR3 runs 16 residues. In germline, CDR1 is MNHEY, CDR2 SMNVEV (reference sequence). V trimming: 8 bases; J trimming: 6 bases; junction bases outside the gene matches: 13. The CDR3 spells CASRTSGSHLWAEQYF. The CDR3 DNA reads as TGTGCCAGCCGGACTAGCGGGAGCCACCTCTGGGCCGAGCAGTACTTC.

A word on this clone: This specimen includes other DNA sequences encoding the same CDR3. The chain combines TRBV19 with TRBJ2-5, with D unclear. Germline loops: CDR1 LNHDA, CDR2 SQIVND (reference sequence). The V end was cut by 0 bases, the J end by 3 bases, with 5 bases between. The CDR3 runs 13 residues. CDR3 sequence reads: CASSIDTEETQYF. CDR3 in DNA: TGTGCCAGTAGTATAGACACCGAAGAGACCCAGTACTTC.

The chain links TRBV7-2 to TRBJ2-1, with D possibly matching TRBD2 (6 bases). This CDR3 has 13 amino acids. Germline loops: CDR1 SGHTA, CDR2 FQGNSA. V shed 8 bases and J shed 3 bases, with 11 bases lying between them. The CDR3 bases are TGTGCCAGCCGGCGGAGGGACTACAATGAGCAGTTCTTC. It encodes CASRRRDYNEQFF. Together with reference TRBV7-2 and TRBJ2-1, the CDR3 gives the full variable domain: GAGVSQSPSNKVTEKGKDVELRCDPISGHTALYWYRQSLGQGLEFLIYFQGNSAPDKSGLPSDRFSAERTGGSVSTLTIQRTQQEDSAVYLCASRRRDYNEQFFGPGTRLTVL.